Listed below are T cell receptor beta chains from one sample, sequenced in a study of T-cell reconstitution after alpha-beta-depleted transplantation in children. TCRdb re-derived calls from the PCR reads in MiXCR, one entry per CDR3 protein. The sample has about 500,000 distinct CDR3 sequences, approximately 32% seen once. The sample in question was PBMCs from the stem cell graft donor, obtained from the stem cell graft. These TCRs come from a human donor who donated a stem cell graft to a child with aplastic anemia. Both conserved end residues are part of each CDR3. The order of the fields is V gene, D gene, clone size, J gene, CDR3 length, CDR3 protein, CDR3 DNA. D genes are given only for firm matches. Clone size, where shown, is once, few, many, or a class for clones that have expanded.

>TRBV9|-|-|TRBJ2-2|11
CASSVGMELFF
TGTGCCAGCAGCGTAGGGATGGAGCTGTTTTTT
>TRBV25-1|TRBD1|-|TRBJ2-6|15
CATRQGSAGANVLTF
TGTGCCACCAGACAGGGATCAGCGGGGGCCAACGTCCTGACTTTC
>TRBV5-1|TRBD1|few|TRBJ1-4|15
CASSQQGVGNEKLFF
TGCGCCAGCAGCCAACAGGGGGTTGGAAATGAAAAACTGTTTTTT
>TRBV5-1|TRBD1|few|TRBJ2-7|14
CASSLSTGANEQYF
TGCGCCAGCAGCCTCTCGACAGGGGCAAACGAGCAGTACTTC
>TRBV5-6|-|-|TRBJ2-6|16
CASSLERISGANVLTF
TGTGCCAGCAGCTTGGAGCGGATCTCTGGGGCCAACGTCCTGACTTTC
>TRBV7-2|TRBD2|-|TRBJ2-5|17
CASSLTSGRAGGETQYF
TGTGCCAGCAGCTTGACTAGCGGGAGGGCCGGGGGAGAGACCCAGTACTTC
>TRBV20-1|-|few|TRBJ2-1|14
CSAPDSRTYNEQFF
TGCAGTGCCCCAGACTCTCGAACCTACAATGAGCAGTTCTTC
>TRBV20-1|TRBD2|few|TRBJ2-7|14
CSARTSGRSYEQYF
TGCAGTGCTCGAACTAGCGGGAGAAGCTACGAGCAGTACTTC
>TRBV5-6|-|few|TRBJ1-2|19
CASSLFRRNVAPALYGYTF
TGTGCCAGCAGCTTGTTCCGTCGGAACGTCGCACCTGCCCTCTATGGCTACACCTTC
>TRBV11-2|-|few|TRBJ2-5|13
CASSLRARETQYF
TGTGCCAGCAGCTTGAGGGCCCGGGAGACCCAGTACTTC
>TRBV28|-|few|TRBJ1-1|14
CASSLPGQSTEAFF
TGTGCCAGCAGCTTACCGGGACAAAGCACTGAAGCTTTCTTT
>TRBV11-1|-|few|TRBJ1-2|14
CASSLPPGRDGYTF
TGTGCCAGCAGCTTGCCCCCAGGGAGGGATGGCTACACCTTC
>TRBV20-1|TRBD2|few|TRBJ2-1|18
CSAPSQTASGSSYNEQFF
TGCAGTGCTCCTTCACAGACCGCCAGCGGGAGCTCCTACAATGAGCAGTTCTTC
>TRBV5-1|-|few|TRBJ1-5|16
CASSLGPSNSNQPQHF
TGCGCCAGCAGCTTGGGCCCTAGCAATAGCAATCAGCCCCAGCATTTT
>TRBV27|TRBD1|-|TRBJ2-2|16
CASSLSRTGNTGELFF
TGTGCCAGCAGTTTATCGCGGACAGGGAACACCGGGGAGCTGTTTTTT
>TRBV7-9|-|few|TRBJ1-4|13
CASSPPLGEKLFF
TGTGCCAGCAGCCCCCCCCTCGGGGAAAAACTGTTTTTT
>TRBV27|-|-|TRBJ1-1|13
CASRRGIGTEAFF
TGTGCCAGCCGCCGGGGAATTGGCACTGAAGCTTTCTTT
>TRBV12-3/TRBV12-4|-|-|TRBJ2-2|14
CASSRSGVAGELFF
TGTGCCAGCAGCCGCTCGGGGGTGGCCGGGGAGCTGTTTTTT
>TRBV29-1|TRBD1|many|TRBJ1-5|13
CSVRDREYQPQHF
TGCAGCGTTAGGGACAGGGAATATCAGCCCCAGCATTTT
>TRBV29-1|TRBD1|-|TRBJ2-7|16
CSVEAGWDRGSYEQYF
TGCAGCGTTGAAGCGGGTTGGGACAGGGGCTCCTACGAGCAGTACTTC
>TRBV4-2|-|few|TRBJ2-7|14
CASSPSGEVYEQYF
TGTGCCAGCAGCCCATCGGGAGAAGTCTACGAGCAGTACTTC
>TRBV6-5|-|-|TRBJ1-2|13
CASSIDPNYGYTF
TGTGCCAGCAGTATCGATCCAAACTATGGCTACACCTTC
>TRBV10-3|TRBD2|few|TRBJ2-1|17
CAISEASGGSSYNEQFF
TGTGCCATCAGTGAGGCTAGCGGGGGAAGCTCCTACAATGAGCAGTTCTTC
>TRBV3-1|-|once|TRBJ2-3|15
CASSPGTDNTDTQYF
TGTGCCAGCAGCCCAGGGACGGACAACACAGATACGCAGTATTTT
>TRBV5-1|TRBD2|-|TRBJ2-1|16
CASSLGGTSVHNEQFF
TGCGCCAGCAGCTTGGGGGGGACTAGCGTCCACAATGAGCAGTTCTTC
>TRBV9|-|-|TRBJ2-5|14
CASSPGPAQETQYF
TGTGCCAGCAGCCCCGGGCCCGCCCAAGAGACCCAGTACTTC
>TRBV20-1|TRBD1|few|TRBJ1-1|15
CSARGRTGQNTEAFF
TGCAGTGCTAGAGGGAGGACAGGGCAGAACACTGAAGCTTTCTTT
>TRBV12-3/TRBV12-4|-|few|TRBJ1-2|15
CASSLGGMSSYGYTF
TGTGCCAGCAGCCTAGGGGGAATGTCATCATATGGCTACACCTTC
>TRBV10-3|TRBD2|-|TRBJ2-3|15
CASKGTSGRSDTQYF
TGTGCCTCGAAGGGGACTAGCGGGAGGTCAGATACGCAGTATTTT
>TRBV20-1|-|-|TRBJ1-2|14
CSARRVSPNYGYTF
TGCAGTGCGAGACGGGTCAGTCCTAACTATGGCTACACCTTC
>TRBV5-1|TRBD2|-|TRBJ2-1|15
CASSLRLAGEQEQFF
TGCGCCAGCAGCTTGCGGTTAGCGGGAGAACAGGAGCAGTTCTTC
>TRBV4-2|-|few|TRBJ1-3|14
CASSQALSGNTIYF
TGTGCCAGCAGCCAGGCTCTCTCTGGAAACACCATATATTTT
>TRBV12-5|TRBD1|-|TRBJ1-1|17
CASGLVRTGTMNTEAFF
TGTGCTAGTGGTTTGGTAAGGACAGGGACCATGAACACTGAAGCTTTCTTT
>TRBV7-2|TRBD2|few|TRBJ2-1|15
CASSLLAGALNEQFF
TGTGCCAGCAGCTTACTAGCGGGAGCGTTAAATGAGCAGTTCTTC
>TRBV9|TRBD2|-|TRBJ2-1|17
CASSFPTSGRPYNEQFF
TGTGCCAGCAGCTTCCCGACTAGCGGGAGGCCTTACAATGAGCAGTTCTTC
>TRBV12-3/TRBV12-4|TRBD2|-|TRBJ2-5|16
CASSSLAGPFQETQYF
TGTGCCAGCAGTTCTCTAGCGGGACCATTCCAGGAGACCCAGTACTTC
>TRBV30|-|-|TRBJ2-1|11
CAWSRANEQFF
TGTGCCTGGAGTAGGGCCAATGAGCAGTTCTTC
>TRBV18|-|-|TRBJ1-1|14
CASSRVLGNTEAFF
TGTGCCAGCTCCCGGGTTTTAGGGAACACTGAAGCTTTCTTT
>TRBV28|-|few|TRBJ2-4|14
CASSFQGGQNIQYF
TGTGCCAGCAGTTTTCAAGGTGGACAGAACATTCAGTACTTC
>TRBV20-1|TRBD2|-|TRBJ2-5|14
CSAVPRAGGETQYF
TGCAGTGCCGTCCCCCGGGCGGGAGGTGAGACCCAGTACTTC
>TRBV18|-|-|TRBJ2-1|15
CASSPDGTYGNEQFF
TGTGCCAGCTCACCAGACGGGACCTACGGCAATGAGCAGTTCTTC
>TRBV18|TRBD1|-|TRBJ1-3|16
CASSQTGQTTGNTIYF
TGTGCCAGCTCACAAACGGGACAGACGACTGGAAACACCATATATTTT
>TRBV6-2/TRBV6-3|-|few|TRBJ2-1|15
CASSSVVSSYNEQFF
TGTGCCAGCAGTTCCGTAGTGAGCTCCTACAATGAGCAGTTCTTC
>TRBV12-3/TRBV12-4|TRBD1|-|TRBJ2-7|16
CASSSGTGGSSYEQYF
TGTGCCAGCAGTTCCGGGACAGGGGGCAGCTCCTACGAGCAGTACTTC
>TRBV15|TRBD2|few|TRBJ2-5|18
CATSRDLASGRAIKTQYF
TGTGCCACCAGCAGAGATCTGGCTAGCGGGAGGGCCATAAAGACCCAGTACTTC
>TRBV7-2|-|-|TRBJ1-6|15
CASSSQGEVVSPLHF
TGTGCCAGCAGCTCCCAGGGAGAGGTGGTCTCACCCCTCCACTTT